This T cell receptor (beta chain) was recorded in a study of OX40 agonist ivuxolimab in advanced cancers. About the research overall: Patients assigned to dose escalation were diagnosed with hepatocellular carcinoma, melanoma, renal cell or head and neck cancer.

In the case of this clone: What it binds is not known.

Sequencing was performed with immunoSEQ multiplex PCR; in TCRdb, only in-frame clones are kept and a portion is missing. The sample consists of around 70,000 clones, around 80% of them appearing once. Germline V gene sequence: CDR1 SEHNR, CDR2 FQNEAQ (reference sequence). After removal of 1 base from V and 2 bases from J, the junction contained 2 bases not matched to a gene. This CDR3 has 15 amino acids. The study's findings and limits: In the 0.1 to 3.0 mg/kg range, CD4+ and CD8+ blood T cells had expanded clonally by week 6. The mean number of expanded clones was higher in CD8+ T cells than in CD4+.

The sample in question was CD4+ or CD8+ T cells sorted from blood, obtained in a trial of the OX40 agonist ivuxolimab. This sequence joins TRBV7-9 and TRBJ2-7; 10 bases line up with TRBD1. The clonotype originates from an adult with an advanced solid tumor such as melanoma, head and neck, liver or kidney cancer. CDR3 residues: CASSLVGQGTYEQYF. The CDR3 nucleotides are TGTGCCAGCAGCTTAGTGGGACAGGGGACCTACGAGCAGTACTTC.